The rows below give T cell receptor beta chains drawn from one sample of a study of PD-1 blockade in classical Hodgkin lymphoma. Sequencing was performed with immunoSEQ multiplex PCR; in TCRdb, only in-frame clones are kept and a portion is missing. The data contain under 20,000 clones, around 80% of them seen just once; the ten biggest clones take up 2% to 2.5%. The input for sequencing was CD4+ T cells from blood, taken before the fourth cycle of nivolumab. The receptors derive from a human donor with classical Hodgkin lymphoma. CDR3s include the opening cysteine and the closing phenylalanine or tryptophan. D genes are given only for firm matches. Clone size is given for some rows only: seen once, a few or many times, or a class if the clone is expanded.

D gene: .; J gene: TRBJ2-3; clone size: .; V gene: TRBV7-9; CDR3 protein: CASSTYGRGPRGDTQYF; CDR3 DNA: TGTGCCAGCAGCACCTACGGGCGGGGGCCCCGGGGAGATACGCAGTATTTT
D gene: TRBD1; J gene: TRBJ2-1; clone size: once; V gene: TRBV7-8; CDR3 protein: CASSLVDRGAEQFF; CDR3 DNA: TGTGCCAGCAGCTTAGTGGACAGGGGGGCTGAGCAGTTCTTC
D gene: .; J gene: TRBJ1-6; clone size: few; V gene: TRBV30; CDR3 protein: CAWTGLGTSPLHF; CDR3 DNA: TGTGCCTGGACGGGCCTTGGGACTTCACCCCTCCACTTT
D gene: TRBD2; J gene: TRBJ2-1; clone size: .; V gene: TRBV7-2; CDR3 protein: CASSAYGSGVNEQFF; CDR3 DNA: TGTGCCAGCAGCGCCTATGGTAGCGGGGTCAATGAGCAGTTCTTC
D gene: .; J gene: TRBJ1-2; clone size: .; V gene: TRBV6-6; CDR3 protein: CASHDGGFSYGYTF; CDR3 DNA: TGTGCCAGCCACGACGGAGGTTTCAGCTATGGCTACACCTTC
D gene: TRBD2; J gene: TRBJ2-3; clone size: .; V gene: TRBV28; CDR3 protein: CASSFPSGGRQDTQYF; CDR3 DNA: TGTGCCAGCAGTTTCCCTAGCGGGGGGCGACAAGATACGCAGTATTTT
D gene: .; J gene: TRBJ2-3; clone size: .; V gene: TRBV29-1; CDR3 protein: CSVESDTDTQYF; CDR3 DNA: TGCAGCGTTGAGTCAGACACAGATACGCAGTATTTT
D gene: .; J gene: TRBJ1-2; clone size: once; V gene: TRBV7-9; CDR3 protein: CASSLAGAANYGYTF; CDR3 DNA: TGTGCCAGCAGCTTAGCTGGGGCAGCTAACTATGGCTACACCTTC
D gene: .; J gene: TRBJ2-7; clone size: .; V gene: TRBV7-8; CDR3 protein: CASSLWGSFEQYF; CDR3 DNA: TGTGCCAGCAGCCTGTGGGGCAGTTTCGAGCAGTACTTC
D gene: .; J gene: TRBJ1-1; clone size: .; V gene: TRBV29-1; CDR3 protein: CSVMEQGTNTEAFF; CDR3 DNA: TGCAGCGTTATGGAACAGGGCACGAACACTGAAGCTTTCTTT
D gene: .; J gene: TRBJ2-1; clone size: .; V gene: TRBV2; CDR3 protein: CASSEYRLEARNEQFF; CDR3 DNA: TGTGCCAGCAGTGAATATCGTCTAGAGGCGCGGAATGAGCAGTTCTTC
D gene: .; J gene: TRBJ2-2; clone size: .; V gene: TRBV7-9; CDR3 protein: CASSPTANTGELFF; CDR3 DNA: TGTGCCAGCAGCCCGACCGCGAACACCGGGGAGCTGTTTTTT
D gene: TRBD1; J gene: TRBJ2-1; clone size: .; V gene: TRBV4-3; CDR3 protein: CASSQARDRVLLGQFF; CDR3 DNA: TGCGCCAGCAGCCAAGCCCGCGACAGGGTGCTATTGGGACAGTTCTTC
D gene: .; J gene: TRBJ2-3; clone size: .; V gene: TRBV7-2; CDR3 protein: CASSLLGQGDTQYF; CDR3 DNA: TGTGCCAGCAGCTTACTCGGCCAGGGGGATACGCAGTATTTT
D gene: .; J gene: TRBJ1-2; clone size: .; V gene: TRBV5-5; CDR3 protein: CASSLGVNYGYTF; CDR3 DNA: TGTGCCAGCAGCCTTGGGGTTAACTATGGCTACACCTTC
D gene: TRBD1; J gene: TRBJ2-7; clone size: .; V gene: TRBV7-2; CDR3 protein: CASSLQTGAYEQYF; CDR3 DNA: TGTGCCAGCAGCTTACAGACAGGGGCCTACGAGCAGTACTTC
D gene: .; J gene: TRBJ2-5; clone size: .; V gene: TRBV5-1; CDR3 protein: CASSLAGQKETQYF; CDR3 DNA: TGCGCCAGCAGCTTGGCAGGACAGAAAGAGACCCAGTACTTC
D gene: .; J gene: TRBJ1-6; clone size: .; V gene: TRBV2; CDR3 protein: CASSRISSYNSPLHF; CDR3 DNA: TGTGCCAGCAGTCGCATCAGCTCCTATAATTCACCCCTCCACTTT
D gene: .; J gene: TRBJ1-3; clone size: few; V gene: TRBV5-4; CDR3 protein: CASSLGQAFSGNTIYF; CDR3 DNA: TGTGCCAGCAGCTTGGGACAGGCCTTCTCTGGAAACACCATATATTTT
D gene: .; J gene: TRBJ2-6; clone size: few; V gene: TRBV4-2; CDR3 protein: CASSQSGSGANVLTF; CDR3 DNA: TGTGCCAGCAGCCAGTCGGGCTCTGGGGCCAACGTCCTGACTTTC
D gene: TRBD2; J gene: TRBJ2-7; clone size: .; V gene: TRBV5-1; CDR3 protein: CASSPGLAANYEQYF; CDR3 DNA: TGCGCCAGCAGCCCGGGACTAGCGGCCAACTACGAGCAGTACTTC
D gene: TRBD1; J gene: TRBJ1-2; clone size: .; V gene: TRBV19; CDR3 protein: CASSTRQGHGYTF; CDR3 DNA: TGTGCCAGTAGTACTCGACAGGGGCATGGCTACACCTTC
D gene: TRBD2; J gene: TRBJ2-7; clone size: .; V gene: TRBV5-1; CDR3 protein: CASSRGASGNYEQYF; CDR3 DNA: TGCGCCAGCAGCCGAGGGGCTAGCGGGAACTACGAGCAGTACTTC
D gene: .; J gene: TRBJ1-2; clone size: few; V gene: TRBV14; CDR3 protein: CASSPIPESGYTF; CDR3 DNA: TGTGCCAGCAGCCCCATACCAGAGTCTGGCTACACCTTC
D gene: .; J gene: TRBJ1-2; clone size: .; V gene: TRBV6-5; CDR3 protein: CASSQAQVHYGYTF; CDR3 DNA: TGTGCCAGCAGTCAGGCTCAGGTCCACTATGGCTACACCTTC
D gene: TRBD1; J gene: TRBJ1-2; clone size: .; V gene: TRBV5-6; CDR3 protein: CASSRGGGQGNYGYTF; CDR3 DNA: TGTGCCAGCAGCCGTGGCGGGGGACAGGGGAACTATGGCTACACCTTC
D gene: TRBD1; J gene: TRBJ1-1; clone size: .; V gene: TRBV5-1; CDR3 protein: CASSLSGGGTEAFF; CDR3 DNA: TGCGCCAGCAGCTTGTCAGGGGGAGGCACTGAAGCTTTCTTT
D gene: .; J gene: TRBJ2-3; clone size: .; V gene: TRBV19; CDR3 protein: CASSISQGMAQYF; CDR3 DNA: TGTGCCAGTAGTATATCACAGGGTATGGCGCAGTATTTT
D gene: .; J gene: TRBJ2-5; clone size: .; V gene: TRBV19; CDR3 protein: CASRGLGYQETQYF; CDR3 DNA: TGTGCCAGTAGGGGCCTCGGGTACCAAGAGACCCAGTACTTC
D gene: .; J gene: TRBJ1-1; clone size: .; V gene: TRBV6-5; CDR3 protein: CASSNTPGDTEAFF; CDR3 DNA: TGTGCCAGCAGCAATACTCCAGGGGACACTGAAGCTTTCTTT
D gene: TRBD2; J gene: TRBJ2-1; clone size: .; V gene: TRBV2; CDR3 protein: CARGGVAGDLSPQFF; CDR3 DNA: TGTGCCAGAGGGGGGGTAGCGGGAGATTTATCCCCGCAGTTCTTC
D gene: TRBD2; J gene: TRBJ2-1; clone size: .; V gene: TRBV5-5; CDR3 protein: CASSFQREYNEQFF; CDR3 DNA: TGTGCCAGCAGCTTCCAGCGGGAGTACAATGAGCAGTTCTTC
D gene: TRBD2; J gene: TRBJ2-1; clone size: .; V gene: TRBV4-3; CDR3 protein: CASSPGRGREQFF; CDR3 DNA: TGCGCCAGCAGTCCGGGGAGGGGAAGAGAGCAGTTCTTC
D gene: .; J gene: TRBJ2-5; clone size: .; V gene: TRBV5-1; CDR3 protein: CASSLDQGTQYF; CDR3 DNA: TGCGCCAGCAGCTTGGACCAGGGGACCCAGTACTTC
D gene: TRBD2; J gene: TRBJ2-3; clone size: .; V gene: TRBV2; CDR3 protein: CASMWRGETSTDTQYF; CDR3 DNA: TGTGCCAGCATGTGGCGGGGGGAAACTAGCACAGATACGCAGTATTTT
D gene: .; J gene: TRBJ1-1; clone size: .; V gene: TRBV7-2; CDR3 protein: CASSPAGWNTEAFF; CDR3 DNA: TGTGCCAGCAGCCCGGCGGGGTGGAACACTGAAGCTTTCTTT
D gene: .; J gene: TRBJ1-4; clone size: once; V gene: TRBV6-5; CDR3 protein: CASRNRGRGEKLFF; CDR3 DNA: TGTGCCAGCAGAAACCGGGGACGGGGTGAAAAACTGTTTTTT
D gene: .; J gene: TRBJ2-6; clone size: .; V gene: TRBV4-3; CDR3 protein: CASSQRGTADSGANVLTF; CDR3 DNA: TGCGCCAGCAGCCAAAGGGGCACAGCTGACTCTGGGGCCAACGTCCTGACTTTC
D gene: TRBD1; J gene: TRBJ1-5; clone size: .; V gene: TRBV9; CDR3 protein: CASSVGTGEAQHF; CDR3 DNA: TGTGCCAGCAGCGTGGGGACAGGGGAAGCCCAGCATTTT
D gene: .; J gene: TRBJ2-3; clone size: medium-sized; V gene: TRBV6-5; CDR3 protein: CASSTRFSDTQYF; CDR3 DNA: TGTGCCAGCAGTACCAGGTTTTCAGATACGCAGTATTTT
D gene: .; J gene: TRBJ1-1; clone size: .; V gene: TRBV18; CDR3 protein: CASSPGTPNTEAFF; CDR3 DNA: TGTGCCAGCTCACCCGGGACACCGAACACTGAAGCTTTCTTT
D gene: .; J gene: TRBJ2-3; clone size: .; V gene: TRBV30; CDR3 protein: CAWGNISPTTDTQYF; CDR3 DNA: TGTGCCTGGGGGAATATCTCTCCAACCACAGATACGCAGTATTTT
D gene: .; J gene: TRBJ1-5; clone size: .; V gene: TRBV5-1; CDR3 protein: CASILRAESNQPQHF; CDR3 DNA: TGCGCCAGCATATTAAGGGCAGAAAGCAATCAGCCCCAGCATTTT
D gene: .; J gene: TRBJ2-2; clone size: .; V gene: TRBV6-5; CDR3 protein: CASSPGTTYTGELFF; CDR3 DNA: TGTGCCAGCAGTCCCGGGACGACTTACACCGGGGAGCTGTTTTTT
D gene: TRBD2; J gene: TRBJ2-7; clone size: few; V gene: TRBV7-2; CDR3 protein: CASSERGLAGVYEQYF; CDR3 DNA: TGTGCCAGCAGCGAACGGGGACTAGCGGGAGTCTACGAGCAGTACTTC
D gene: TRBD2; J gene: TRBJ2-1; clone size: .; V gene: TRBV2; CDR3 protein: CASRTSGNYNEQFF; CDR3 DNA: TGTGCCAGCAGGACTAGCGGGAACTACAATGAGCAGTTCTTC
D gene: TRBD1; J gene: TRBJ1-1; clone size: .; V gene: TRBV11-2; CDR3 protein: CASSYKAGTGGKDTEAFF; CDR3 DNA: TGTGCCAGCAGCTACAAAGCCGGGACAGGGGGCAAGGACACTGAAGCTTTCTTT
D gene: .; J gene: TRBJ2-2; clone size: medium-sized; V gene: TRBV28; CDR3 protein: CASRRQSGYTGELFF; CDR3 DNA: TGTGCCAGCAGAAGACAGAGCGGCTACACCGGGGAGCTGTTTTTT
D gene: .; J gene: TRBJ1-4; clone size: .; V gene: TRBV7-8; CDR3 protein: CASSLGGGRNEKLFF; CDR3 DNA: TGTGCCAGCAGCTTAGGAGGGGGACGTAATGAAAAACTGTTTTTT
D gene: .; J gene: TRBJ2-3; clone size: .; V gene: TRBV13; CDR3 protein: CASSLRGWGDAHTDTQYF; CDR3 DNA: TGTGCCAGCAGCTTAAGGGGTTGGGGGGACGCTCACACAGATACGCAGTATTTT
D gene: .; J gene: TRBJ1-2; clone size: .; V gene: TRBV7-2; CDR3 protein: CASSPGQYYGYTF; CDR3 DNA: TGTGCCAGCAGCCCCGGACAGTACTATGGCTACACCTTC
D gene: .; J gene: TRBJ2-7; clone size: .; V gene: TRBV7-9; CDR3 protein: CASSRGKSPYEQYF; CDR3 DNA: TGTGCCAGCTCCCGAGGGAAGAGCCCCTACGAGCAGTACTTC
D gene: .; J gene: TRBJ2-7; clone size: .; V gene: TRBV23-1; CDR3 protein: CASSQEGAQYF; CDR3 DNA: TGCGCCAGCAGTCAAGAGGGTGCGCAGTACTTC
D gene: .; J gene: TRBJ2-3; clone size: .; V gene: TRBV19; CDR3 protein: CASSIVSEYTQYF; CDR3 DNA: TGTGCCAGTAGTATAGTCTCGGAATATACGCAGTATTTT
D gene: TRBD1; J gene: TRBJ1-1; clone size: .; V gene: TRBV5-1; CDR3 protein: CASSQWTGNTEAFF; CDR3 DNA: TGCGCCAGCAGCCAGTGGACAGGGAACACTGAAGCTTTCTTT
D gene: TRBD1; J gene: TRBJ1-1; clone size: .; V gene: TRBV5-6; CDR3 protein: CASGTSGQGANTEAFF; CDR3 DNA: TGTGCCAGCGGCACAAGTGGACAGGGGGCGAACACTGAAGCTTTCTTT
D gene: .; J gene: TRBJ2-2; clone size: .; V gene: TRBV11-2; CDR3 protein: CAGSLELLNTGELFF; CDR3 DNA: TGTGCCGGCAGCTTAGAACTACTTAACACCGGGGAGCTGTTTTTT
D gene: .; J gene: TRBJ1-5; clone size: .; V gene: TRBV18; CDR3 protein: CASSPLGARQPQHF; CDR3 DNA: TGTGCCAGCTCACCACTGGGGGCTCGACAGCCCCAGCATTTT
D gene: TRBD1; J gene: TRBJ2-6; clone size: .; V gene: TRBV5-5; CDR3 protein: CASSGGQGLGGANVLTF; CDR3 DNA: TGTGCCAGCAGCGGGGGACAGGGGTTAGGCGGGGCCAACGTCCTGACTTTC